The 5 T cell receptor beta chains below come from one sample, sequenced in a study of blood T cell repertoires in COVID-19. The repertoire was sequenced with immunoSEQ multiplex PCR; TCRdb's copy has only in-frame clones and lacks some. Here the sample spans roughly 180,000 clones, 86% being singletons. Material for sequencing was peripheral blood. The receptors here all came from a man between 70 and 80 years old with active or convalescent COVID-19.

The V gene is TRBV24-1, the J gene TRBJ1-2, with 9 bases aligning to TRBD1. Germline loops: CDR1 KGHDR, CDR2 SFDVKD. This CDR3 contains 18 residues. V shed 3 bases and J 4 bases; nucleotides not matched to a gene: 14. Here the CDR3 reads CATSDPQGSRDRVYGYTF. In DNA form, the CDR3 reads TGTGCCACCAGTGATCCACAGGGGAGCCGGGACAGGGTCTATGGCTACACCTTC.

The chain combines TRBV9 with TRBJ1-5; D is uncertain. Trimming shortened V by 1 base and J by 0 bases, and 8 bases separated the two germline ends. CDR3 length equals 15 residues. The germline CDR1 and CDR2 sequences are SGDLS and YYNGEE. The CDR3 is CASSVYGDSNQPQHF. Here the CDR3 DNA reads TGTGCCAGCAGCGTATACGGGGATAGCAATCAGCCCCAGCATTTT.

This clone was seen a few times. The sample contains more than one DNA sequence encoding this CDR3. The chain employs TRBV18 and TRBJ1-5, with 7 bases lining up with TRBD1. CDR1 is KGHSH and CDR2 is LQKENI in the germline V gene. V was pared by 3 bases and J by 4 bases, with 3 bases of the junction left unmatched. CDR3 length equals 14 residues. The CDR3 bases are TGTGCCAGCTCACCGCGACAGGGAAATCAGCCCCAGCATTTT. Residues: CASSPRQGNQPQHF.

This chain connects TRBV18 to TRBJ2-7; D gene unclear. The CDR3 has 14 residues. CDR1 and CDR2 (germline): KGHSH, LQKENI. V lost 2 bases and J lost 0, with 8 bases in between. The DNA of the CDR3 is TGTGCCAGCTCACCAGACCAGGTCTCCTACGAGCAGTACTTC. Translated, it gives CASSPDQVSYEQYF.

The rearrangement links TRBV10-2 to TRBJ1-1; D not resolved. The germline gives CDR1 WSHSY, CDR2 SAAADI. Between the trimmed V and J ends, which lost 2 bases and 4 bases, there was a span of 8 bases. This CDR3 is 13 amino acids long. The CDR3 spells CASSEVGGTEAFF. CDR3 in DNA: TGCGCCAGCAGTGAGGTAGGCGGCACTGAAGCTTTCTTT.